This paragraph reports one T cell receptor (beta chain). Its antigen remains unidentified. No base qualities exist here, and no much larger clone lies one base off it. This sample is drawn from a study of T-cell reconstitution after alpha-beta-depleted transplantation in children (dated by TCRdb to 2016 to 2017). Regarding the complete study: Using TCR repertoire profiling, the study followed T-cell immune reconstitution in a quantitative way in children after TCRalphabeta/CD19-depleted allogeneic hematopoietic cell transplantation.

The library was obtained by PCR. Reads for this sample came from an Illumina HiSeq 2500. Molecular barcoding was employed in the preparation of TCR libraries, with unique molecular identifiers being used to normalize TCRbeta repertoire quantification. TCRdb passed the public sequencing reads through fastp at Q25 and MiXCR, retaining productive beta sequences. Each CDR3 protein gets just one entry, which takes the most common genes and DNA from the rows behind it. The sample yields about 540,000 distinct CDR3 sequences; 15% to 20% were counted once. The ten largest make up over 3% of the sample. The CDR3 spans 14 residues, from the cysteine through the phenylalanine. The DNA shown is the 42-base CDR3, in frame from base 1. V and J are truncated by 6 bases and 3 bases respectively, leaving an intervening sequence of 11 bases. Taken from the germline V gene, the CDR1 and CDR2 loops are KGHSH and LQKENI.

This material consisted of PBMCs from the stem cell graft donor, taken from the stem cell graft. This chain joins TRBV18 to TRBJ2-2, and the D gene may be TRBD1, 5 bases matching. The source is a human donor who donated a stem cell graft to a child with acute lymphoblastic leukemia. The CDR3 region reads CASSLDSYTGELFF. The sequenced DNA is TGTGCCAGCTCGCTTGACAGTTACACCGGGGAGCTGTTTTTT.